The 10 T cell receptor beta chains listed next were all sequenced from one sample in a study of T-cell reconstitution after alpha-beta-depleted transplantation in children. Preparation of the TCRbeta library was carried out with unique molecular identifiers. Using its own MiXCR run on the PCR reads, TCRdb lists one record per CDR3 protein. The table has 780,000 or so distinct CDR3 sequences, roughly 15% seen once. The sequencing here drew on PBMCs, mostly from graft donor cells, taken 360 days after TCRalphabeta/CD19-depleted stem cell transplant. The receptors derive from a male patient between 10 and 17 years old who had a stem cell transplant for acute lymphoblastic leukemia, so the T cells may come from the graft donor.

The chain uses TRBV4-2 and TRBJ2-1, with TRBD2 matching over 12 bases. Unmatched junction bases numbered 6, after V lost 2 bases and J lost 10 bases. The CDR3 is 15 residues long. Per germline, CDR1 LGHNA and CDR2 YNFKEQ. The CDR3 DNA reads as TGTGCCAGCAGCCAACTAGCGGGAGGGCTAGGGGAGCAGTTCTTC. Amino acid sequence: CASSQLAGGLGEQFF.

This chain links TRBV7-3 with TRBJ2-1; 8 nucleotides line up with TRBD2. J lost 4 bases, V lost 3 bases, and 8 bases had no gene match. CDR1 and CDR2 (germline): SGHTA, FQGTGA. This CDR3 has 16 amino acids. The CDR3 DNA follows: TGTGCCAGCAGCTTCCGGGGCGGGAGGAGGTACAATGAGCAGTTCTTC. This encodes CASSFRGGRRYNEQFF.

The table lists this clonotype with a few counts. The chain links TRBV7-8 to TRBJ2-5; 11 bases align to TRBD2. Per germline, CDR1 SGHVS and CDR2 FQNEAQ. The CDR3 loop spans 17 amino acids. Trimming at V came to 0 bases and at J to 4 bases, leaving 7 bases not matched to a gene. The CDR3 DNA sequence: TGTGCCAGCAGCTTAGCGGGCCTAGCGGGGGGAGGAGAGACCCAGTACTTC. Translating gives CASSLAGLAGGGETQYF.

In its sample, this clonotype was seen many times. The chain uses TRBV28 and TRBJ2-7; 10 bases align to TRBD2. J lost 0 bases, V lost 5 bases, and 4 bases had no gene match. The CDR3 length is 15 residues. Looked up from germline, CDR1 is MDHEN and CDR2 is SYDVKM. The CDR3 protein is CASSGTSAYSYEQYF. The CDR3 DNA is TGTGCCAGCAGTGGGACTAGCGCCTACTCCTACGAGCAGTACTTC.

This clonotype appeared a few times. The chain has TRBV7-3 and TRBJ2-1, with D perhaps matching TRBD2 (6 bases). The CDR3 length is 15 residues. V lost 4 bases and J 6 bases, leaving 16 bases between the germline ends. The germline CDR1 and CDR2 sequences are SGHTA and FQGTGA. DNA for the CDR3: TGTGCCAGCAGCTACCTCGGGACTCGCCCCAATGAGCAGTTCTTC. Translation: CASSYLGTRPNEQFF.

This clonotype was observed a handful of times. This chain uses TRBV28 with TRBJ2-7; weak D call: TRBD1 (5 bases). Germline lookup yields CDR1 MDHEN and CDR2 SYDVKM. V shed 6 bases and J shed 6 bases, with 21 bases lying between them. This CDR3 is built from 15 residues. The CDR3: CASSPRVSSLSEQYF. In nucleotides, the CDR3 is TGTGCCAGCAGCCCCAGGGTTTCTTCTCTGTCCGAGCAGTACTTC.

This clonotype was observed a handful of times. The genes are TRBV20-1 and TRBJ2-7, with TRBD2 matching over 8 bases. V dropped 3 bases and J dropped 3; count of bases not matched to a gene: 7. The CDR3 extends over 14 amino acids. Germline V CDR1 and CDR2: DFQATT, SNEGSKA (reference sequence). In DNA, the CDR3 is TGCAGTGCTAGGGAAAGACTAGCGAGCTACGAGCAGTACTTC. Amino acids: CSARERLASYEQYF.

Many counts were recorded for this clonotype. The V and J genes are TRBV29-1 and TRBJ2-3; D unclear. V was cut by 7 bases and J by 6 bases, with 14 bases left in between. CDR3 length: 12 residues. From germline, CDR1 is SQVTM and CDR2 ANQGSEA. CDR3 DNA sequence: TGCAGCGCACGCCCCATGGGGGATACGCAGTATTTT. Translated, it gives CSARPMGDTQYF.

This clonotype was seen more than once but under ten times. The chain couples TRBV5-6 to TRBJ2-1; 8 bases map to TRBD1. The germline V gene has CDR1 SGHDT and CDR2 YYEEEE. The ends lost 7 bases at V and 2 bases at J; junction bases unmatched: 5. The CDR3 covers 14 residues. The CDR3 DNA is TGTGCCAGCGGTATGACAGGGGCCTACAATGAGCAGTTCTTC. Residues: CASGMTGAYNEQFF.

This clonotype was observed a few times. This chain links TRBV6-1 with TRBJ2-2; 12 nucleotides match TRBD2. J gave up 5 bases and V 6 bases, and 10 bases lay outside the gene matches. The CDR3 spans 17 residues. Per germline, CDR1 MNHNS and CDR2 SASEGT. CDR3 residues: CASRSMTSGSRTGELFF. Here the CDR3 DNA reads TGTGCCAGCAGAAGTATGACTAGCGGGAGTAGAACCGGGGAGCTGTTTTTT.